These 19 T cell receptor beta chains share one sample of origin, sequenced in a study of cytomegalovirus exposure and HLA in healthy donors. Amplification used 60 Vbeta primers and 13 Jbeta primers. Only in-frame clones appear in the TCRdb table, and some are missing; sequencing was by immunoSEQ multiplex PCR. This sample's clone table lists 200,000 to 250,000 clones. The sequencing input was PBMCs. The receptors stem from a girl aged 2 to 9 in good health and CMV-seropositive.

The chain is built from TRBV15 and TRBJ1-6; D unclear. V lost 0 bases to trimming and J lost 0 bases, with 15 bases between them. This CDR3 has 19 residues. The germline CDR1 and CDR2 sequences are LNHNV and YYDKDF (reference sequence). The CDR3 DNA sequence: TGTGCCACCAGCAGAGATTATGCCAGGATAAGCTCCTATAATTCACCCCTCCACTTT. Translating gives CATSRDYARISSYNSPLHF. Filled out from reference TRBV15 and TRBJ1-6, the complete variable domain reads DAMVIQNPRYQVTQFGKPVTLSCSQTLNHNVMYWYQQKSSQAPKLLFHYYDKDFNNEADTPDNFQSRRPNTSFCFLDIRSPGLGDTAMYLCATSRDYARISSYNSPLHFGNGTRLTVT.

The chain is built from TRBV7-8 and TRBJ2-7; TRBD2 is a possible D gene (6 bases). The germline CDR1 and CDR2 sequences are SGHVS and FQNEAQ. The CDR3 totals 16 residues. Trimming removed 7 bases from V and 0 bases from J, with 19 bases in between. The CDR3 DNA follows: TGTGCCAGCAAAGCGAGGGAAGTAGCGGACTCCTACGAGCAGTACTTC. Amino acids: CASKAREVADSYEQYF. The variable domain in full, completed from reference TRBV7-8 and TRBJ2-7, reads GAGVSQSPRYKVAKRGQDVALRCDPISGHVSLFWYQQALGQGPEFLTYFQNEAQLDKSGLPSDRFFAERPEGSVSTLKIQRTQQEDSAVYLCASKAREVADSYEQYFGPGTRLTVT.

This chain connects TRBV2 to TRBJ1-5, with 8 bases fitting TRBD1. V shed 6 bases and J 5 bases; nucleotides not matched to a gene: 6. The CDR3 length is 14 residues. The germline V gene has CDR1 SNHLY and CDR2 FYNNEI. The CDR3 protein is CASRYRGWDQPQHF. The CDR3 bases are TGTGCCAGCAGGTACAGGGGGTGGGATCAGCCCCAGCATTTT.

J is TRBJ1-5 and V is TRBV27; the match to TRBD1 covers 7 bases. V lost 2 bases, J lost 6 bases, and 7 bases stayed unmatched. CDR1 and CDR2 from the germline V gene are MNHEY and SMNVEV (reference sequence). This CDR3 has 15 amino acids. The CDR3 loop reads CASSLLGQFAQPQHF. The CDR3, as DNA: TGTGCCAGCAGTTTACTGGGACAGTTCGCTCAGCCCCAGCATTTT.

The chain has TRBV6-1 and TRBJ2-5, with D perhaps matching TRBD1 (6 bases). The J call may be wrong; the DNA end is better matched by TRBJ2-7. The CDR3 is 14 amino acids. CDR1 and CDR2 from the germline V gene are MNHNS and SASEGT. CDR3 in DNA: TGTGCCAGCACGATGACAGGACGAATGGACGAGCAGTACTTC. The encoded protein is CASTMTGRMDEQYF.

The chain has TRBV9 and TRBJ1-6; possibly TRBD1 for D (5 bases). The CDR3 sequence is 14 residues long. Germline V gene sequence: CDR1 SGDLS, CDR2 YYNGEE. The V end lost 3 bases, the J end lost 10 bases, and 14 bases lay between the germline ends. The DNA for the CDR3 is TGTGCCAGCAGCGCCAGGGTATCAAACTCACCCCTCCACTTT. Encoded protein: CASSARVSNSPLHF.

As regards this clone: The same CDR3 is also encoded by other DNA sequences in this sample. The chain carries TRBV6-5 and TRBJ2-7; 7 nucleotides agree with TRBD1. CDR1 MNHEY and CDR2 SVGAGI come from the germline V gene. Trimming cost V 0 bases and J 3 bases; bases outside gene matches: 2. The CDR3 is made up of 14 amino acids. The CDR3 sequence is CASSYSRTGYEQYF. CDR3 DNA sequence: TGTGCCAGCAGTTACTCGAGGACAGGCTACGAGCAGTACTTC.

The chain employs TRBV7-9 and TRBJ2-4, with 9 positions matching TRBD1. Germline trimming cut 4 bases from V and 4 bases from J; bases unmatched to any gene: 5. Germline values: CDR1 SEHNR, CDR2 FQNEAQ (reference sequence). CDR3 length: 15 amino acids. The CDR3 DNA follows: TGTGCCAGCAGCTCGGACAGGGGAGTAAAAAACATTCAGTACTTC. Residues: CASSSDRGVKNIQYF.

CDR3 sequence: CASSPTGQVYQETQYF. The CDR3 bases are TGTGCCAGCAGCCCAACGGGACAGGTGTACCAAGAGACCCAGTACTTC. This chain joins TRBV14 and TRBJ2-5; TRBD1 matches at 8 bases. This CDR3 is 16 amino acids long. The germline gives CDR1 SGHDN, CDR2 FVKESK. Germline trimming cut 4 bases from V and 0 bases from J; bases unmatched to any gene: 7.

The V gene is TRBV7-9, the J gene TRBJ2-5; 11 nucleotides match TRBD2. The V segment lost 0 bases and the J segment 3 bases; nucleotides outside the gene matches: 0. The germline gives CDR1 SEHNR, CDR2 FQNEAQ (reference sequence). This CDR3 comprises 15 residues. The CDR3 DNA is TGTGCCAGCAGCTTAGCACTAGCGGGAGAAGAGACCCAGTACTTC. It encodes CASSLALAGEETQYF.

The V gene is TRBV6-1, the J gene TRBJ2-1, with TRBD1 identical over 7 bases. Germline loops: CDR1 MNHNS, CDR2 SASEGT. The CDR3 length is 15 residues. Trimming took 4 bases from V and 8 from J; bases not matched to a gene: 11. This CDR3 reads CASSVEGGSSYEQFF. CDR3 DNA sequence: TGTGCCAGCAGTGTAGAAGGGGGCAGCAGCTATGAGCAGTTCTTC.

The chain couples TRBV29-1 to TRBJ2-3; tentatively, D is TRBD2 (5 bases). Germline V gene sequence: CDR1 SQVTM, CDR2 ANQGSEA. The CDR3 covers 14 residues. V was shortened by 7 bases and J by 4 bases, with 18 bases between the two germline ends. DNA for the CDR3: TGCAGCGCCCTCCCGGGGAGCCCTCCAGATACGCAGTATTTT. Encoded protein: CSALPGSPPDTQYF.

The chain employs TRBV7-8 and TRBJ2-6; D perhaps matches TRBD1 (5 bases). The CDR3 is 12 residues long. The V end lost 11 bases, the J end lost 0 bases, and 5 bases lay between the germline ends. Looked up from germline, CDR1 is SGHVS and CDR2 is FQNEAQ. The CDR3 DNA reads as TGTGCCGGACACTCTGGGGCCAACGTCCTGACTTTC. It specifies CAGHSGANVLTF.

The genes are TRBV6-1 and TRBJ1-2; 7 bases are shared with TRBD1. Germline-derived CDR1 and CDR2 are MNHNS and SASEGT. The CDR3 extends over 15 amino acids. J was trimmed by 4 bases and V by 3 bases; bases with no gene match: 8. The CDR3 region has the DNA TGTGCCAGCAGTGATTACCGGGACAGCCTCTATGGCTACACCTTC. This translates into CASSDYRDSLYGYTF.

The chain uses TRBV5-3 and TRBJ2-1, with 9 positions matching TRBD2. TRBV5-3 is reported as an ORF; its role is uncertain. The CDR3 has 15 amino acids. V shed 4 bases, J shed 5 bases, and the junction held 7 bases outside the gene matches. For the CDR3, the DNA is TGTGCCAGAAGCCGGGGACTAGCCTTGAACAATGAGCAGTTCTTC. Residues: CARSRGLALNNEQFF.

The rearrangement links TRBV5-6 to TRBJ2-7, with D unclear. Trimming shortened V by 2 bases and J by 4 bases, and 22 bases separated the two germline ends. This CDR3 region has 17 residues. Looked up from germline, CDR1 is SGHDT and CDR2 is YYEEEE. The CDR3 loop reads CASSLPHGRLNRYEQYF. In DNA form, the CDR3 reads TGTGCCAGCAGCTTACCACATGGCAGGCTAAATCGGTACGAGCAGTACTTC.

The rearrangement uses TRBV2 and TRBJ2-1; no definite D call. Between the trimmed V and J ends, which lost 4 bases and 5 bases, there was a span of 3 bases. CDR1 and CDR2 (germline): SNHLY, FYNNEI. The CDR3 has 11 residues. This CDR3 reads CASSVDNEQFF. The CDR3, as DNA: TGTGCCAGCAGTGTCGACAATGAGCAGTTCTTC.

V usage is TRBV19 and J usage is TRBJ1-1, with 8 bases that match TRBD1. Unmatched junction bases numbered 7, after V lost 1 base and J lost 3 bases. The length of the CDR3 is 16 residues. In germline, CDR1 is LNHDA, CDR2 SQIVND (reference sequence). The CDR3 spells CASSIAEAGGHTEAFF. CDR3 coding DNA: TGTGCCAGTAGTATAGCAGAGGCAGGGGGCCACACTGAAGCTTTCTTT.

This sequence joins TRBV28 and TRBJ2-7; perhaps TRBD2 as D (5 bases). V lost 6 bases to trimming and J lost 0 bases, with 12 bases between them. Germline V gene data show CDR1 as MDHEN and CDR2 as SYDVKM. The CDR3 runs 14 residues. The CDR3 reads CASRLGKSSYEQYF. Here the CDR3 DNA reads TGTGCCAGCAGACTAGGGAAAAGCTCCTACGAGCAGTACTTC.